This T cell receptor beta chain was recorded in a study of cytomegalovirus exposure and HLA in healthy donors. Use of 60 Vbeta and 13 Jbeta primers characterized the PCR. Only in-frame clones appear in the TCRdb table, and some are missing; sequencing was by immunoSEQ multiplex PCR. The table has 130,000 or so clones, about three fifths seen once; the top ten hold 6.5% to 9.5%. The CDR3 loop spans 13 amino acids. The germline gives CDR1 KGHSH, CDR2 LQKENI. Trimming took 6 bases from V and 9 from J; bases not matched to a gene: 6. Sample: PBMCs. The chain recombines TRBV18 with TRBJ2-2; 8 bases align to TRBD1. The clonotype comes from a woman aged 40 to 50 in good health and CMV-seropositive. In DNA form, the CDR3 reads TGTGCCAGCTCGCCTTGGACAGGGCGGGAGCTGTTTTTT. It codes for CASSPWTGRELFF.